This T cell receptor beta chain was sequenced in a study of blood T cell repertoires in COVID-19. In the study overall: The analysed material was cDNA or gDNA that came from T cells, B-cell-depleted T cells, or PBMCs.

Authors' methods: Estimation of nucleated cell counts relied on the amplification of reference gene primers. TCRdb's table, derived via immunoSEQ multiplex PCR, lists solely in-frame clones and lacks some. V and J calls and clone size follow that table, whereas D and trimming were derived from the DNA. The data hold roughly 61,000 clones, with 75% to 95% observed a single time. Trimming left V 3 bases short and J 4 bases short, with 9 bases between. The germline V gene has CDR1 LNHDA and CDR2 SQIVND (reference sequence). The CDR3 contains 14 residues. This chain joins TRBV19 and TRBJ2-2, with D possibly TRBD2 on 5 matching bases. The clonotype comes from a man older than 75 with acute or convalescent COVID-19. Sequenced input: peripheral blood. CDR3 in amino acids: CASSMGRITGELFF. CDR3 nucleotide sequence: TGTGCCAGTAGTATGGGGAGAATCACCGGGGAGCTGTTTTTT.